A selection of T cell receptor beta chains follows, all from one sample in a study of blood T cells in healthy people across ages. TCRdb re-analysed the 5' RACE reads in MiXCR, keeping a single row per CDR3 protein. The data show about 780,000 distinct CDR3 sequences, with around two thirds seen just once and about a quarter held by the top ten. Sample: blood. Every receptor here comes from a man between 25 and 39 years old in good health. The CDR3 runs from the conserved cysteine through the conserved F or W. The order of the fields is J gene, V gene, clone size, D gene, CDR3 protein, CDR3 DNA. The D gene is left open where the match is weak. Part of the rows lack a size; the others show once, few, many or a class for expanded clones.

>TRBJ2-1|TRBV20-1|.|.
CSARGTPNEQFF
TGCAGTGCTAGAGGTACCCCCAATGAGCAGTTCTTC
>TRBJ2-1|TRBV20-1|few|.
CSARVLTTYNEQFF
TGCAGTGCTAGAGTACTAACAACCTACAATGAGCAGTTCTTC
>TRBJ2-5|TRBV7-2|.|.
CASSLERQLQETQYF
TGTGCCAGCAGCTTAGAACGACAGCTCCAAGAGACCCAGTACTTC
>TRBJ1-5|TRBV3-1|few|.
CASSPGAGSYQPQHF
TGTGCCAGCAGCCCCGGGGCAGGTTCTTATCAGCCCCAGCATTTT
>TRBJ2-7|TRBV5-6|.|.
CASSLSGMQAQSSYEQYF
TGTGCCAGCAGCTTGTCGGGCATGCAGGCCCAGAGCTCCTACGAGCAGTACTTC
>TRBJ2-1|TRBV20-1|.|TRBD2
CSAESGEISYNEQFF
TGCAGTGCTGAGAGCGGGGAGATCTCCTACAATGAGCAGTTCTTC
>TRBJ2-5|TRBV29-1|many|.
CSVAMGTQETQYF
TGCAGCGTTGCCATGGGGACCCAAGAGACCCAGTACTTC
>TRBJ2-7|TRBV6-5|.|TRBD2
CASSYSLAGGKDEQYF
TGTGCCAGCAGTTACTCCCTAGCGGGGGGTAAGGATGAGCAGTACTTC
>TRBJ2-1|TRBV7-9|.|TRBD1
CASSITGTGEHEQFF
TGTGCCAGCAGCATAACCGGGACAGGGGAGCATGAGCAGTTCTTC
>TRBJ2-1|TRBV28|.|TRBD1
CASSNPPPGQGGNEQFF
TGTGCCAGCAGTAACCCCCCCCCGGGACAGGGAGGCAACGAGCAGTTCTTC
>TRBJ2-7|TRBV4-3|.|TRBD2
CASSRSVLLAGLSYNEQYF
TGCGCCAGCAGCCGTTCCGTTCTACTAGCGGGCCTCTCCTACAATGAGCAGTACTTC
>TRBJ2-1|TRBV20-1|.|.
CSASEGSYPFSYNEQFF
TGCAGTGCTTCGGAAGGGTCTTACCCCTTCTCCTACAATGAGCAGTTCTTC
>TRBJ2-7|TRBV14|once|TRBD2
CASSPDQTSGNSYEQYF
TGTGCCAGCAGCCCAGACCAGACTAGCGGGAACTCCTACGAGCAGTACTTC
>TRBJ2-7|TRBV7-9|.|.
CASSWTNGAEQYF
TGTGCCAGCAGCTGGACTAACGGGGCCGAGCAGTACTTC
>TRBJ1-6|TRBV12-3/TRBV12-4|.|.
CASSLSGTAGLPLHF
TGTGCCAGCAGTCTATCCGGGACGGCGGGTTTACCCCTCCACTTT
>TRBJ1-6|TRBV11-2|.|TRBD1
CASSILGTAYNSPLHF
TGTGCCAGCAGCATCCTCGGGACAGCTTATAATTCACCCCTCCACTTT
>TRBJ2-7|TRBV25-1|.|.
CASSETGGRSYEQYF
TGTGCCAGCAGTGAAACCGGGGGCCGCTCCTACGAGCAGTACTTC
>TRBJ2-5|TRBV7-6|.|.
CASSPRQRVQETQYF
TGTGCCAGCAGCCCCCGCCAGCGGGTACAAGAGACCCAGTACTTC
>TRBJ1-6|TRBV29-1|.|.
CSVQEESSYNSPLHF
TGCAGCGTCCAAGAAGAGAGCTCCTATAATTCACCCCTCCACTTT
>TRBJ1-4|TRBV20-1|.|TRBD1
CSASKNRGSNEKLFF
TGCAGTGCTAGTAAGAACAGGGGGAGTAATGAAAAACTGTTTTTT
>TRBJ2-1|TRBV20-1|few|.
CSAKPPAYNEQFF
TGCAGTGCTAAACCACCCGCCTACAATGAGCAGTTCTTC
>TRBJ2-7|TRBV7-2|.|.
CASSPNLGPYEQYF
TGTGCCAGCAGCCCCAACTTGGGACCCTACGAGCAGTACTTC
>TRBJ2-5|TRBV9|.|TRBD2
CASSSGTTETQYF
TGTGCCAGCAGCAGCGGGACTACGGAGACCCAGTACTTC
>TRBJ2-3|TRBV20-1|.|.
CSARVLTRTSVNTQYF
TGCAGTGCTAGAGTCCTAACTAGGACCTCCGTCAATACGCAGTATTTT
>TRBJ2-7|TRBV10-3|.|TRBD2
CAISASGGAYEQYF
TGTGCCATCAGCGCAAGCGGGGGGGCTTACGAGCAGTACTTC
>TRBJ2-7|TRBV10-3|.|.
CAISESQAGTLEQYF
TGTGCCATCAGTGAATCCCAGGCAGGAACGCTCGAGCAGTACTTC
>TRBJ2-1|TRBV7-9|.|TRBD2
CASSSLKSGGAYNEQFF
TGTGCCAGCAGCTCCCTCAAAAGCGGGGGGGCCTACAATGAGCAGTTCTTC
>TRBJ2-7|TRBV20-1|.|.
CSARDPQTSSYEQYF
TGCAGTGCTAGGGACCCTCAAACGAGCTCCTACGAGCAGTACTTC
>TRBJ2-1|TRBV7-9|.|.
CASSTGPTYEQFF
TGTGCCAGCAGCACCGGACCGACATATGAGCAGTTCTTC
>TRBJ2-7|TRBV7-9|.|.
CASSSDRSSYEQYF
TGTGCCAGCAGCTCCGACAGGAGCTCCTACGAGCAGTACTTC
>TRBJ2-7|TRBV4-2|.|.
CASSQGGQTYEQYF
TGTGCCAGCAGCCAAGGAGGACAAACCTACGAGCAGTACTTC
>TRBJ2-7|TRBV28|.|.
CASSFPSLPSAEEQYF
TGTGCCAGCAGTTTCCCATCGTTACCTTCGGCGGAGGAGCAGTACTTC
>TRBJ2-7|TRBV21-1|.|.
CASSKPQTTSYEQYF
TGTGCCAGCAGCAAACCCCAAACCACCTCCTACGAGCAGTACTTC
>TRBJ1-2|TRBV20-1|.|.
CSARPSLDKSDYGYTF
TGCAGTGCTAGACCATCACTGGACAAGAGTGACTATGGCTACACCTTC
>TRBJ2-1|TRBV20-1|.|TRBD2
CSAGPSLAEQFF
TGCAGTGCTGGCCCTTCACTAGCGGAGCAGTTCTTC
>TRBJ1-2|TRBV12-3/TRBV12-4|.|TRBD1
CASTLGQAYGYTF
TGTGCCAGCACCCTGGGACAGGCCTATGGCTACACCTTC
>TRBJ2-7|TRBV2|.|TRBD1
CASSDPTGASPYEQYF
TGTGCCAGCAGTGACCCCACAGGGGCATCCCCCTACGAGCAGTACTTC
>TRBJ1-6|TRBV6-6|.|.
CASSYSGGSSPLHF
TGTGCCAGCAGTTACTCAGGGGGAAGTTCACCCCTCCACTTT
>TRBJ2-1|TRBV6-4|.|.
CASSDRHLVSEQFF
TGTGCCAGCAGTGACCGCCACCTTGTTAGTGAGCAGTTCTTC
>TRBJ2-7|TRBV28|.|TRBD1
CASSLPRDRGRYEQYF
TGTGCCAGCAGTTTACCCCGGGACAGGGGGCGATACGAGCAGTACTTC
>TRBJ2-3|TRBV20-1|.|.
CSANAADTQYF
TGCAGTGCTAATGCGGCAGATACGCAGTATTTT
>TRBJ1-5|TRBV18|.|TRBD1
CASSTGAFNQPQHF
TGTGCCAGCTCAACAGGGGCTTTCAATCAGCCCCAGCATTTT
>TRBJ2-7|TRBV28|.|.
CASSTDSPRYEQYF
TGTGCCAGCAGTACTGACAGCCCTCGGTACGAGCAGTACTTC
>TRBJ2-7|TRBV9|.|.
CASVFKDRYYEQYF
TGTGCCAGCGTGTTTAAGGACAGATACTACGAGCAGTACTTC
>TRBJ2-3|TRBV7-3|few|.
CASSPGLRGSTDTQYF
TGTGCCAGCAGCCCGGGCCTGCGGGGCAGCACAGATACGCAGTATTTT
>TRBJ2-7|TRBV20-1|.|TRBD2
CSARGEGIVSEQYF
TGCAGTGCTAGAGGGGAGGGGATCGTCTCCGAGCAGTACTTC
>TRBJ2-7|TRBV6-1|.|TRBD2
CASSPPGTSGASSYNEQYF
TGTGCCAGCAGTCCCCCCGGGACTAGCGGGGCCAGCTCCTACAATGAGCAGTACTTC
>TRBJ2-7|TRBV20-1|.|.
CSASLKYEQYF
TGCAGTGCTAGCCTTAAATACGAGCAGTACTTC